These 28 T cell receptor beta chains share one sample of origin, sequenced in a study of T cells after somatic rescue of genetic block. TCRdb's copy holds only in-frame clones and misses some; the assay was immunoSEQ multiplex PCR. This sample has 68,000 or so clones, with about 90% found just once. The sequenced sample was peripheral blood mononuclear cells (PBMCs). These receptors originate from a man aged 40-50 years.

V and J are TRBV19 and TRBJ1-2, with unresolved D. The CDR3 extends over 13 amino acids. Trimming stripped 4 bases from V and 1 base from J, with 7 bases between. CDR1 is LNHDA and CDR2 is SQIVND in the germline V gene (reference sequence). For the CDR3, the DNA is TGTGCCAGTAGTAAACAGCTTAACTATGGCTACACCTTC. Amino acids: CASSKQLNYGYTF.

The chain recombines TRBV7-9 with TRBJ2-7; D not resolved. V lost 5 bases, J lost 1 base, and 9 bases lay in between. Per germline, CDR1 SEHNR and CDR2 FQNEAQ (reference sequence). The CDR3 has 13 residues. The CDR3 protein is CASSDGFSYEQYF. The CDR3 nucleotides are TGTGCCAGCAGCGATGGGTTTTCCTACGAGCAGTACTTC.

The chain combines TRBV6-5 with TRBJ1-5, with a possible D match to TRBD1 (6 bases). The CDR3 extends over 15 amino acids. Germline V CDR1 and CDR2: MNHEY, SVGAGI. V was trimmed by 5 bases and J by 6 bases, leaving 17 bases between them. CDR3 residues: CASSPGGRAGQPQHF. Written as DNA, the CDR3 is TGTGCCAGCAGTCCCGGGGGCAGGGCCGGTCAGCCCCAGCATTTT.

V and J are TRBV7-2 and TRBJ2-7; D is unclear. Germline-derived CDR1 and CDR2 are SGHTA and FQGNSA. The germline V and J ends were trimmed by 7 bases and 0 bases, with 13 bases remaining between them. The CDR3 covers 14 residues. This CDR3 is CASTFFISSYEQYF. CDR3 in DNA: TGTGCCAGCACCTTCTTCATCAGCTCCTACGAGCAGTACTTC.

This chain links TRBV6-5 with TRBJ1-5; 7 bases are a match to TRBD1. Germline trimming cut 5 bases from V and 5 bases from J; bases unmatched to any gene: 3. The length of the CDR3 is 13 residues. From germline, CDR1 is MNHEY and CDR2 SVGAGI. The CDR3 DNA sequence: TGTGCCAGCAGTCGTGACAGGGATCAGCCCCAGCATTTT. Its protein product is CASSRDRDQPQHF.

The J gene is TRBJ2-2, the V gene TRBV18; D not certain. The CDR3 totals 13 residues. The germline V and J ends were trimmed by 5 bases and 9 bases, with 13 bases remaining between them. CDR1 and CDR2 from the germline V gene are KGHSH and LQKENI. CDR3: CASSEPGSWELFF. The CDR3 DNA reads TGTGCCAGCTCAGAGCCCGGGTCCTGGGAGCTGTTTTTT.

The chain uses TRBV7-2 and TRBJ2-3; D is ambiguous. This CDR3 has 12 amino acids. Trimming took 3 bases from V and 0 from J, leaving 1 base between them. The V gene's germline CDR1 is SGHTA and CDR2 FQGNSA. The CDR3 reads CASSFSTDTQYF. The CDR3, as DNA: TGTGCCAGCAGCTTCAGCACAGATACGCAGTATTTT.

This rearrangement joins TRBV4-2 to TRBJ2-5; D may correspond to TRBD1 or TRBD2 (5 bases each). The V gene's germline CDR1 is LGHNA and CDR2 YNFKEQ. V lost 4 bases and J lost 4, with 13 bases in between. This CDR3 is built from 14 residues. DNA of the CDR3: TGTGCCAGCAGCCGGGATGTGAGGGGAGAGACCCAGTACTTC. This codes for CASSRDVRGETQYF.

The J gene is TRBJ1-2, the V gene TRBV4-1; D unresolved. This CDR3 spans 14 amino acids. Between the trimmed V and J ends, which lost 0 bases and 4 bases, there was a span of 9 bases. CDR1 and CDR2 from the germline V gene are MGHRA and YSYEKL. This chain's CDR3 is CASSQDAGLYGYTF. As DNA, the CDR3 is TGCGCCAGCAGCCAAGACGCCGGACTCTATGGCTACACCTTC.

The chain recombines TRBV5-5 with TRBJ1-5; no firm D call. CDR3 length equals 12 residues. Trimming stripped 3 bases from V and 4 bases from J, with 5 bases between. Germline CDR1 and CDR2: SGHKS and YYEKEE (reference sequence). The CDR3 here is CASSSDNQPQHF. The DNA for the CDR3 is TGTGCCAGCAGCTCAGATAATCAGCCCCAGCATTTT.

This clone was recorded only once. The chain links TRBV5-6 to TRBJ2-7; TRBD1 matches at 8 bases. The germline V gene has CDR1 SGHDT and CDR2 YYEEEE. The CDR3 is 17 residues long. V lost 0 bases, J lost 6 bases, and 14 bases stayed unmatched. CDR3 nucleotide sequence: TGTGCCAGCAGCTTGGGCCCGCCCGGGACAGGACTCTCCGAGCAGTACTTC. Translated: CASSLGPPGTGLSEQYF.

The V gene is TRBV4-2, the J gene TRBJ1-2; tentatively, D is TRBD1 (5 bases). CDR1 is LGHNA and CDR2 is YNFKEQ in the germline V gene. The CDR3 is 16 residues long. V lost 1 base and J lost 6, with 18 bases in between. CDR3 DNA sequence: TGTGCCAGCAGCCAAGTAGGCCTGCAGGGATCGAATGGCTACACCTTC. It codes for CASSQVGLQGSNGYTF.

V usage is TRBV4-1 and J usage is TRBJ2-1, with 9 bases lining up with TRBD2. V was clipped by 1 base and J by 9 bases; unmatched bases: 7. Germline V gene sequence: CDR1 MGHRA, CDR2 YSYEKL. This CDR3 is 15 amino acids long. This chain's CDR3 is CASSQGGRGRGEQFF. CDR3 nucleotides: TGCGCCAGCAGCCAAGGCGGGAGGGGCCGGGGTGAGCAGTTCTTC.

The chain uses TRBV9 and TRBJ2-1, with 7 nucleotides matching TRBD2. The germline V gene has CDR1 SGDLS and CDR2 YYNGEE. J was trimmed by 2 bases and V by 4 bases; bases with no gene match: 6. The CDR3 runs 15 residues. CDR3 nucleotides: TGTGCCAGCAGCACCCAAGCGGGAACCTACAATGAGCAGTTCTTC. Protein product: CASSTQAGTYNEQFF.

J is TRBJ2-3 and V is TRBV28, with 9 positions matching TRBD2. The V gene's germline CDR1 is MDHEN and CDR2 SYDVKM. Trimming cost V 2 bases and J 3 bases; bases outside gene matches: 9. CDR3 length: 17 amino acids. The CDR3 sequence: CASSLIAGGPNTDTQYF. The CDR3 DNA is TGTGCCAGCAGTTTAATCGCGGGAGGGCCGAATACAGATACGCAGTATTTT.

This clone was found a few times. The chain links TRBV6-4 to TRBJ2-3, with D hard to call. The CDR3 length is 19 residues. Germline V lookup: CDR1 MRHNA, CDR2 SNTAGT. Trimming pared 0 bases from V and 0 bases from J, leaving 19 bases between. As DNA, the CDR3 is TGTGCCAGCAGTGACTCGACAAAAAGGCGGCGACCTAGCACAGATACGCAGTATTTT. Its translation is CASSDSTKRRRPSTDTQYF.

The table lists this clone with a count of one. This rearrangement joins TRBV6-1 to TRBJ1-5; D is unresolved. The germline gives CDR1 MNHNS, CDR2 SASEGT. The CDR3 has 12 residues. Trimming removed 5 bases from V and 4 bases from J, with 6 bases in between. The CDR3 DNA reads TGTGCCAGCAGTACAGAGAATCAGCCCCAGCATTTT. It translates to CASSTENQPQHF.

The CDR3 spells CASSLTGTATYGYTF. The DNA of the CDR3 is TGTGCCAGCAGCTTAACCGGGACAGCTACCTATGGCTACACCTTC. The chain carries TRBV11-2 and TRBJ1-2; 7 bases map to TRBD1. The junction had 7 bases not matched to a gene; V was cut back by 2 bases and J by 4 bases. This CDR3 has 15 residues. Germline V gene sequence: CDR1 SGHAT, CDR2 FQNNGV.

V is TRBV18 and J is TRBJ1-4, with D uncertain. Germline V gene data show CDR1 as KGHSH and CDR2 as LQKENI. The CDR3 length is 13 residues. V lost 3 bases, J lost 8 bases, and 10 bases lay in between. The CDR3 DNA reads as TGTGCCAGCTCACCTGGGTATCGGGAAAAACTGTTTTTT. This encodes CASSPGYREKLFF. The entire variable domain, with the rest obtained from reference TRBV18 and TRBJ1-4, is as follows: NAGVMQNPRHLVRRRGQEARLRCSPMKGHSHVYWYRQLPEEGLKFMVYLQKENIIDESGMPKERFSAEFPKEGPSILRIQQVVRGDSAAYFCASSPGYREKLFFGSGTQLSVL.

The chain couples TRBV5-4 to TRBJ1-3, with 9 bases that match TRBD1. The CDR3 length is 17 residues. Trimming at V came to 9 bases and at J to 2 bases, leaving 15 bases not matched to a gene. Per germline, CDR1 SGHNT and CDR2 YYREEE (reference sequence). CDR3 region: CATRDRAREGAGNTIYF. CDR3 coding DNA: TGTGCCACCCGGGACAGGGCCCGAGAGGGAGCTGGAAACACCATATATTTT.

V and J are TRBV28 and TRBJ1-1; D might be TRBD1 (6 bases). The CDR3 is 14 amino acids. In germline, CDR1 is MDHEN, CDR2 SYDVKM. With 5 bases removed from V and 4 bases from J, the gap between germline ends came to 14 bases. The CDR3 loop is CASSNLQGSTEAFF. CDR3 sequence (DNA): TGTGCCAGCAGTAATCTACAGGGATCCACTGAAGCTTTCTTT.

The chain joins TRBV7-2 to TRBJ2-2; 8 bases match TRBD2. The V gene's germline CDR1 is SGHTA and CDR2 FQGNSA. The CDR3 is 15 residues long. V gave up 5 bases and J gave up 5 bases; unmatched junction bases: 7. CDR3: CASSPAGAITGELFF. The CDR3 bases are TGTGCCAGCAGCCCAGCGGGAGCCATTACCGGGGAGCTGTTTTTT.

The CDR3, as DNA: TGCGCCAGCAGAGAAACCGGGGGGCGCAATGAGCAGTTCTTC. Amino acids: CASRETGGRNEQFF. The genes are TRBV4-1 and TRBJ2-1; D is perhaps TRBD2 (7 bases). The CDR3 covers 14 residues. The ends were cut back, 6 bases at V and 6 bases at J, with 15 bases in the middle. Germline loops: CDR1 MGHRA, CDR2 YSYEKL.

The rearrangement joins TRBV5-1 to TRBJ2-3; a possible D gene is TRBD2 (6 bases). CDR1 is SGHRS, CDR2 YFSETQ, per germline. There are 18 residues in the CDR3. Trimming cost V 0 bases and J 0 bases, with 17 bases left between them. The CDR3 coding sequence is TGCGCCAGCAGCTTGGGGTTCTTCTCTGGGGGGAGCACAGATACGCAGTATTTT. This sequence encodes CASSLGFFSGGSTDTQYF.

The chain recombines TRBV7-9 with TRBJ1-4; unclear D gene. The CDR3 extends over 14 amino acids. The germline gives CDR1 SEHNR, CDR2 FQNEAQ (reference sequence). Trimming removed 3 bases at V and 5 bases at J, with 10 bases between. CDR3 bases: TGTGCCAGCAGCTTGGGCAGTTTAAATGAAAAACTGTTTTTT. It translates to CASSLGSLNEKLFF.

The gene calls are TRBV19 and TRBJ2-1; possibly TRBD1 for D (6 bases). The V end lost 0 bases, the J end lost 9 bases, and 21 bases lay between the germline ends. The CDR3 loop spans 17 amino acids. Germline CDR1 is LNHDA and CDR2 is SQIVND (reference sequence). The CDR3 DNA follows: TGTGCCAGTAGTATAGATCGGACGCCAGGGGTGTATGGTGAGCAGTTCTTC. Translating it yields CASSIDRTPGVYGEQFF. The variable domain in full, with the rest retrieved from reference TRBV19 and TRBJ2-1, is DGGITQSPKYLFRKEGQNVTLSCEQNLNHDAMYWYRQDPGQGLRLIYYSQIVNDFQKGDIAEGYSVSREKKESFPLTVTSAQKNPTAFYLCASSIDRTPGVYGEQFFGPGTRLTVL.

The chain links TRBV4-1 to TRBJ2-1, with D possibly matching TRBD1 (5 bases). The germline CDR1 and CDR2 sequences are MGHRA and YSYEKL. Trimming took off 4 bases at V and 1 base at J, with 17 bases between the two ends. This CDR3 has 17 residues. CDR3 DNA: TGCGCCAGCAGCCTGTCTCAGGTCAGGGTTTCCTACAATGAGCAGTTCTTC. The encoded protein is CASSLSQVRVSYNEQFF.

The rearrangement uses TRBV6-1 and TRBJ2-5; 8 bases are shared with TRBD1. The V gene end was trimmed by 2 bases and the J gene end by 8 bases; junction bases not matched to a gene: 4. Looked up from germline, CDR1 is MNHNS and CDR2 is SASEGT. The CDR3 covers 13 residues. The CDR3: CASSEYRGITQYF. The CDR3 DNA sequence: TGTGCCAGCAGTGAATACAGGGGGATCACCCAGTACTTC.